The 2 T cell receptor beta chains below all came from one sample that was sequenced in a study of regulatory T cells in long-lasting Graves disease. Time point noted: newly diagnosed GD, antithyroid drugs for less than 3 months. The TCR library used RNA extracted from PBMCs. For TCR beta, libraries came from iRepertoire HTBI primers and Arm-PCR of CDR3 regions. TCRdb analysed the multiplex PCR reads with MiXCR anew, one entry per CDR3 protein. The sample comprises over 350,000 distinct CDR3 sequences, 14% of which are singletons, and about 15% rests with the top ten. These data were also reused for a study on T cells in Graves' hyperthyroidism and ophthalmopathy.

Specimen: peripheral blood mononuclear cells (PBMCs), collected at new diagnosis, from a patient treated with antithyroid drugs. The origin of the receptors is a woman aged 45 to 65 with Graves disease.

This clonotype was picked up many times. This chain links TRBV6-1 with TRBJ1-6; D is undetermined. Germline CDR1 and CDR2: MNHNS and SASEGT. The CDR3 is made up of 17 amino acids. Trimming left V 7 bases short and J 14 bases short, with 30 bases between. DNA for the CDR3: TGTGCCAGCACCACACGCTTGGTAGGGAAGAGATTTGTGGCCCTCCACTTT. Translating gives CASTTRLVGKRFVALHF.

The rearrangement uses TRBV5-1 and TRBJ2-1; tentatively, D is TRBD2 (5 bases). Matching the DNA end better, TRBJ2-5 makes the J call doubtful. This CDR3 has 15 amino acids. Germline loops: CDR1 SGHRS, CDR2 YFSETQ. The CDR3 DNA reads as TGCGCCAGCAGCTCCCGGTTTTGGGAGCAAGAGACCCAGTACTTC. Its translation: CASSSRFWEQETQYF.